This T cell receptor beta chain is from a study of blood T cells in healthy people across ages. Whole-study findings and limits: Any conclusive comparison of naive versus antigen-experienced cells was prevented by using unsorted PBMCs.

Each donor was a healthy Caucasian individual from Russia, aged roughly 6 to 90. It was with a sample-barcoded 5' primer and a J-beta primer mix that a second PCR of roughly 7 to 12 cycles was run. A template-switch adaptor with 12 random nucleotides tagged each cDNA molecule. TCRdb ran MiXCR on the 5' RACE reads and lists one entry per CDR3 protein. The sample carries 1.4 million to 1.5 million distinct CDR3 sequences, roughly 45% recorded once. On this clonotype: Its antigen is unknown.

The CDR3 extends over 15 amino acids. Trimming pared 11 bases from V and 2 bases from J, leaving 22 bases between. CDR1 is MNHNS, CDR2 SASEGT, per germline. The clonotype comes from a woman between 18 and 29 years old in good health. The chain carries TRBV6-1 and TRBJ2-7, with D uncertain. Sequenced input: blood. The DNA for the CDR3 is TGTGCCCGCGCCCTGCAAGGGCCAGGTACCTACGAGCAGTACTTC. Translation gives CARALQGPGTYEQYF.